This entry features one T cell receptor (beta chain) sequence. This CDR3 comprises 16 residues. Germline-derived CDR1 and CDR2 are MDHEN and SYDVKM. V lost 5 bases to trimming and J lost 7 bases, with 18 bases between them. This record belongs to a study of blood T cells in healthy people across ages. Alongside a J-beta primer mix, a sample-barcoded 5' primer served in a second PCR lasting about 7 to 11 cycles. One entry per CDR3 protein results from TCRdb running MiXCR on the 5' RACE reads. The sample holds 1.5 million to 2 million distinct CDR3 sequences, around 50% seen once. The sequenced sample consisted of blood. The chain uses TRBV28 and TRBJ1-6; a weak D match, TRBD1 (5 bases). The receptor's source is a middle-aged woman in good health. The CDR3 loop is CASSRPYRDENSPLHF. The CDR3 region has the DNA TGTGCCAGCAGTCGACCGTACCGGGACGAAAATTCACCCCTCCACTTT.